These T cell receptor beta chains were read from a single sample in a study of cytomegalovirus exposure and HLA in healthy donors. The assay was immunoSEQ multiplex PCR, and TCRdb's table has in-frame clones only and misses some. Here the sample spans fewer than 130,000 clones, 78% being singletons. Sequencing used PBMCs. Receptors originate from a woman aged 30 to 39 in good health and CMV-seronegative. The CDR3 runs from the conserved cysteine through the conserved F or W.

v_call,j_call,cdr3_aa
TRBV6-1,TRBJ2-6,CASSEQGSGANVLTF
TRBV2,TRBJ1-2,CASETGGYGYTF
TRBV7-9,TRBJ1-4,CASSSYRNEKLFF
TRBV7-6,TRBJ2-1,CASAASGGREQFF
TRBV5-1,TRBJ2-1,CASSIGQAGSYNEQFF
TRBV7-7,TRBJ2-1,CASSQGLAGYNEQFF
TRBV7-8,TRBJ2-1,CASSRVAGSYNEQFF
TRBV6-5,TRBJ1-2,CASSYLPVRGNYGYTF
TRBV5-1,TRBJ1-1,CASSLGGTANTEAFF
TRBV4-3,TRBJ2-1,CASSQEGAGGPYNEQFF
TRBV7-9,TRBJ2-1,CASSLATGGGRNEQFF
TRBV4-3,TRBJ1-4,CASSQATGTNEKLFF
TRBV6-5,TRBJ2-7,CASRNSGQGAYEQYF
TRBV15,TRBJ2-7,CATSRDRGSYEQYF
TRBV10-2,TRBJ2-2,CASTRGLAAGELFF
TRBV5-6,TRBJ2-4,CASSQLGEAKNIQYF
TRBV28,TRBJ1-4,CASTTGNEKLFF
TRBV5-1,TRBJ2-7,CASSLGTGAYEQYF
TRBV9,TRBJ2-2,CASSPYSGELFF
TRBV19,TRBJ2-5,CASSRAFWETQYF
TRBV5-6,TRBJ2-7,CASSLKYEQYF
TRBV7-2,TRBJ1-5,CASSHSNQPQHF
TRBV28,TRBJ1-4,CASSLGAGVLLPSTGANEKLFF
TRBV11-2,TRBJ1-4,CASSLDRRQVPPANEKLFF
TRBV4-3,TRBJ2-1,CASSQDKGTSGRHEQFF
TRBV7-5,TRBJ1-6,CVRSLERGSSYNSPLHF
TRBV4-1,TRBJ2-7,CASSRTGGNYEQYF
TRBV11-3,TRBJ2-7,CASSATGTYEQYF
TRBV4-1,TRBJ2-7,CASSQDIAGNEQYF
TRBV2,TRBJ2-7,CASLRDLAGGREQYF
TRBV9,TRBJ2-2,CASSEPTSGGAGGTGELFF
TRBV7-9,TRBJ1-1,CASSFITGNTEAFF
TRBV14,TRBJ2-7,CASSQSGSYEQYF
TRBV7-9,TRBJ2-5,CASQGQNQETQYF
TRBV7-3,TRBJ1-1,CASSLRDWAFF
TRBV5-8,TRBJ1-1,CASSFLGLAAFF
TRBV19,TRBJ1-1,CASSIGAAEAFF
TRBV18,TRBJ2-7,CASSPILTGGHEQYF
TRBV4-3,TRBJ2-1,CASSQDRGRRYNEQFF
TRBV9,TRBJ2-5,CASSVGGAVGETQYF
TRBV30,TRBJ2-5,CACTGTDQETQYF
TRBV10-3,TRBJ2-7,CAISVMREGHEQYF
TRBV4-2,TRBJ1-1,CASSHYQGTEAFF
TRBV28,TRBJ1-1,CASSLPGFREAFF
TRBV30,TRBJ2-7,CAGETGGLLYEQYF
TRBV4-2,TRBJ2-6,CASSQDLGGTGANVLTF
TRBV6-1,TRBJ1-2,CASNRKSEGGYGYTF
TRBV7-9,TRBJ2-7,CASSYDRGVGYEQYF
TRBV11-3,TRBJ2-3,CASSGQGFRDTQYF
TRBV2,TRBJ2-6,CASSKGQGANVLTF
TRBV21-1,TRBJ2-7,CASSSPVPGVAYEQYF
TRBV4-1,TRBJ1-6,CASRDRATNSPLHF